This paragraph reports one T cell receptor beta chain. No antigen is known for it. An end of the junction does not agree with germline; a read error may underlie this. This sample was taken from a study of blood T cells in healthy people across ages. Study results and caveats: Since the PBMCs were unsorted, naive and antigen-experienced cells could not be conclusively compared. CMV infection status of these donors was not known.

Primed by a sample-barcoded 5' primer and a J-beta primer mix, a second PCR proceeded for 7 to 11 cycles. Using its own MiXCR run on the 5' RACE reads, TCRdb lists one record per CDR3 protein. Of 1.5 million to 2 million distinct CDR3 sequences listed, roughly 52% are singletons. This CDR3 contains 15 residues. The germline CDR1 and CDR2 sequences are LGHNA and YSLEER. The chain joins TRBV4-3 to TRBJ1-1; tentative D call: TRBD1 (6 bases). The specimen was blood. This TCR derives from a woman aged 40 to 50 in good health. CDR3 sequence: CAGSQERGRNTEAFF. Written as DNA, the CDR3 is TGCGCCGGCAGCCAAGAGAGGGGGAGGAACACTGAAGCTTTCTTT.